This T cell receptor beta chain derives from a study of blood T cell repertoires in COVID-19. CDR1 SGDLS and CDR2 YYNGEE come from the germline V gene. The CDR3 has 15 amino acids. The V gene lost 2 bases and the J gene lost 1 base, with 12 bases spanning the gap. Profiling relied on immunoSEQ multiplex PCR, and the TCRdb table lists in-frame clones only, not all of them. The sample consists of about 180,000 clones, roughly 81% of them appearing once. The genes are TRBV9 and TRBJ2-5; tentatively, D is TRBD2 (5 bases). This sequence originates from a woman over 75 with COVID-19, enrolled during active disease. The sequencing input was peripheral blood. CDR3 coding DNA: TGTGCCAGCAGCGTTCTGGACGGACTCCAAGAGACCCAGTACTTC. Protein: CASSVLDGLQETQYF.